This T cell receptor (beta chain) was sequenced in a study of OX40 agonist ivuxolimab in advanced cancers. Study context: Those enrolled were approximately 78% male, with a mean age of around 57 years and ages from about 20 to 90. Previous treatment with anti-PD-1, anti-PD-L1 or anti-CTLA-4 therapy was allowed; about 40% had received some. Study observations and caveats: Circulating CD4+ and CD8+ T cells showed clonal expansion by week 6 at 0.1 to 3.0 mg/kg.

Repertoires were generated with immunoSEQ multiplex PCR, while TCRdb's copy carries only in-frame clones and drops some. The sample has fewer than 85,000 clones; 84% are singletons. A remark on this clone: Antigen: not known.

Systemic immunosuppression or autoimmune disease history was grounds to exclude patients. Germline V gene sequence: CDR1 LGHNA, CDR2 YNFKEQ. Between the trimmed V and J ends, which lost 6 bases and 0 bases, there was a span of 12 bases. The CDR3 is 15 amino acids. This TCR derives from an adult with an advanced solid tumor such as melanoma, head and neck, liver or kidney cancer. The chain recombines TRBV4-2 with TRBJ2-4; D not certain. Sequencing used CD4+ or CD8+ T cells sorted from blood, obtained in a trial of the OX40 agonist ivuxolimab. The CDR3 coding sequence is TGTGCCAGCAGTCCTAGGCTCCTAGCCAAAAACATTCAGTACTTC. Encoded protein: CASSPRLLAKNIQYF.